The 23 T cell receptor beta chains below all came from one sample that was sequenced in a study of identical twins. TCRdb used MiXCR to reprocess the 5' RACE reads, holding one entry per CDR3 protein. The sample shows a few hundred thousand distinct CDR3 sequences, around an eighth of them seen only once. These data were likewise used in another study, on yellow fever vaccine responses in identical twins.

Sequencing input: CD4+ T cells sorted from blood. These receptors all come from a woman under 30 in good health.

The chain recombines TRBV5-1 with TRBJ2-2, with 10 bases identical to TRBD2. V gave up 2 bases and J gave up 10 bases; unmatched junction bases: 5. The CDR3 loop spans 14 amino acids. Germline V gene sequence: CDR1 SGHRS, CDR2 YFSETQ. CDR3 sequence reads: CASSLAGGPVELFF. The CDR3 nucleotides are TGCGCCAGCAGCTTAGCGGGAGGGCCAGTGGAGCTGTTTTTT. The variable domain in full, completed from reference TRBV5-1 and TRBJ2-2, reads KAGVTQTPRYLIKTRGQQVTLSCSPISGHRSVSWYQQTPGQGLQFLFEYFSETQRNKGNFPGRFSGRQFSNSRSEMNVSTLELGDSALYLCASSLAGGPVELFFGEGSRLTVL.

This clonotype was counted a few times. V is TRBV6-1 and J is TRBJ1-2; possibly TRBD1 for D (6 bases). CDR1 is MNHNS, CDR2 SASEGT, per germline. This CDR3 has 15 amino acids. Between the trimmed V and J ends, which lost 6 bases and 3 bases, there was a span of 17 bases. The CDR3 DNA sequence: TGTGCCAGCAGACAGAGAGGGGGACGGGACTATGGCTACACCTTC. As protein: CASRQRGGRDYGYTF.

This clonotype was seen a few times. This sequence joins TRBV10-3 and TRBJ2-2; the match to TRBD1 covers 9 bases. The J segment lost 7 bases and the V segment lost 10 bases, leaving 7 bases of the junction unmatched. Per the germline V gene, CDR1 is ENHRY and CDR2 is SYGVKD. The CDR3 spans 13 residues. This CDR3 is CATTGGGNGELFF. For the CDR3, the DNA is TGTGCCACAACAGGGGGCGGAAACGGGGAGCTGTTTTTT.

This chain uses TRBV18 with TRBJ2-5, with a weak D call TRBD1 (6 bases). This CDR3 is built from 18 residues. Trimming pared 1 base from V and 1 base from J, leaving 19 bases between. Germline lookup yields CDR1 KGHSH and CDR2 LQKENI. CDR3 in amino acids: CASSPRGRRGQSQETQYF. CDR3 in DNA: TGTGCCAGCTCACCACGGGGACGAAGAGGACAGTCCCAAGAGACCCAGTACTTC.

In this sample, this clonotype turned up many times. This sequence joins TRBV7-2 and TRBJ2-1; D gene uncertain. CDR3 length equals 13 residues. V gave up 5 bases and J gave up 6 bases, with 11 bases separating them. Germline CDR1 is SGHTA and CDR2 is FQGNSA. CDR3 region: CASSRASSNEQFF. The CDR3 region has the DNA TGTGCCAGCAGCAGAGCAAGTTCCAATGAGCAGTTCTTC.

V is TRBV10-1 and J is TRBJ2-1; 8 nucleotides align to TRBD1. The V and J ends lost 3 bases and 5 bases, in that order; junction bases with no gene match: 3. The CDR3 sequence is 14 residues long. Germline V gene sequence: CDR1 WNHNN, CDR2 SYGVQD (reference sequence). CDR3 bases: TGCGCCAGCAGTGATGGCAGGGGGCACAATGAGCAGTTCTTC. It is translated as CASSDGRGHNEQFF.

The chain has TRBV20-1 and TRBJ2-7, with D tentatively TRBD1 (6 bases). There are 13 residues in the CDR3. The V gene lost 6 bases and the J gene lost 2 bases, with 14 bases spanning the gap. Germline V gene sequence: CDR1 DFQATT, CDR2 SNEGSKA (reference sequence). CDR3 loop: CSAPGQTTYEQYF. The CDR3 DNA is TGCAGTGCCCCTGGACAGACAACCTACGAGCAGTACTTC.

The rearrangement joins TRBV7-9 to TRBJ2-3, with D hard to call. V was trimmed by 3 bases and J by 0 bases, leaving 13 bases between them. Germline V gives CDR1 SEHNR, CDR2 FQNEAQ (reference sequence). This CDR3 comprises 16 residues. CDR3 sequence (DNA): TGTGCCAGCAGCTTCCAAGGACCTACTAGCACAGATACGCAGTATTTT. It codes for CASSFQGPTSTDTQYF. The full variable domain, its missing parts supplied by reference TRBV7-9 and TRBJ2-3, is DTGVSQNPRHKITKRGQNVTFRCDPISEHNRLYWYRQTLGQGPEFLTYFQNEAQLEKSRLLSDRFSAERPKGSFSTLEIQRTEQGDSAMYLCASSFQGPTSTDTQYFGPGTRLTVL.

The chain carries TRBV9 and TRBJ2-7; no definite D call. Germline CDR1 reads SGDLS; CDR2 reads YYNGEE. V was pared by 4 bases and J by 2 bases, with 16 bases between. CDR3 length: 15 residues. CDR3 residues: CASSKSPSRTYEQYF. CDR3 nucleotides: TGTGCCAGCAGCAAAAGCCCTTCTAGGACCTACGAGCAGTACTTC.

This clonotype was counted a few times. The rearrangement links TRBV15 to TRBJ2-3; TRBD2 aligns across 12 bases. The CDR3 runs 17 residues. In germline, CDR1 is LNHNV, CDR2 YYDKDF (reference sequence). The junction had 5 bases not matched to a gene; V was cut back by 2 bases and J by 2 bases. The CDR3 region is CATSRTTSGGLTDTQYF. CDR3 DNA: TGTGCCACCAGCAGAACTACTAGCGGGGGGCTCACAGATACGCAGTATTTT.

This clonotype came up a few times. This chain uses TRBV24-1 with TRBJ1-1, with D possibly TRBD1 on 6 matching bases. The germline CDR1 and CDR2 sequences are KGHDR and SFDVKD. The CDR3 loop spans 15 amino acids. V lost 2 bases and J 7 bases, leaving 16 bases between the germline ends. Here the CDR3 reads CATSDWDTPEGEAFF. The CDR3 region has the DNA TGTGCCACCAGTGATTGGGACACCCCTGAGGGTGAAGCTTTCTTT.

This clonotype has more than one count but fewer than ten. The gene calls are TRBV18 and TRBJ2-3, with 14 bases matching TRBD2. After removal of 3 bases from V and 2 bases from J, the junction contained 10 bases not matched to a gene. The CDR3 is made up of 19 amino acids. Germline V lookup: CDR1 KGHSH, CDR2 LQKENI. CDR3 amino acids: CASSPLGLAGVALTDTQYF. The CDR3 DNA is TGTGCCAGCTCACCGTTGGGACTAGCGGGAGTCGCGCTCACAGATACGCAGTATTTT.

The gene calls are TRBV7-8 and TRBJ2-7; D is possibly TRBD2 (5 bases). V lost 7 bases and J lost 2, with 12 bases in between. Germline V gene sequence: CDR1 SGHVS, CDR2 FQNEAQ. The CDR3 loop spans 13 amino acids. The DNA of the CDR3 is TGTGCCAGCACGCCAGGAGGTGCCTACGAGCAGTACTTC. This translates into CASTPGGAYEQYF.

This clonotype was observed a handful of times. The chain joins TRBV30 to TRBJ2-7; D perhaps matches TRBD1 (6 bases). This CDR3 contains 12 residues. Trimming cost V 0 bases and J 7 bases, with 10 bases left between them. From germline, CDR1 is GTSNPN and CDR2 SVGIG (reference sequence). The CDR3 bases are TGTGCCTGGAGTGTACCTAGGGGGGAGCAGTACTTC. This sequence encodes CAWSVPRGEQYF.

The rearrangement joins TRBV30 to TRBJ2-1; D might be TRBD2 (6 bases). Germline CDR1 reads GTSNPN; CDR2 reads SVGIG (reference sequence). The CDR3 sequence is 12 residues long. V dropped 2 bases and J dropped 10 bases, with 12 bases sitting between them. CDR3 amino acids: CAWSQLANEQFF. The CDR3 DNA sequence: TGTGCCTGGAGTCAACTAGCAAACGAGCAGTTCTTC.

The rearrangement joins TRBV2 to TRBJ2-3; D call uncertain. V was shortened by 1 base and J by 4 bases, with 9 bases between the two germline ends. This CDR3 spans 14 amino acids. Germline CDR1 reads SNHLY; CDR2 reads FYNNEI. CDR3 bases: TGTGCCAGCAGTGAAGAGAAGGTGGCAGATACGCAGTATTTT. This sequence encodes CASSEEKVADTQYF.

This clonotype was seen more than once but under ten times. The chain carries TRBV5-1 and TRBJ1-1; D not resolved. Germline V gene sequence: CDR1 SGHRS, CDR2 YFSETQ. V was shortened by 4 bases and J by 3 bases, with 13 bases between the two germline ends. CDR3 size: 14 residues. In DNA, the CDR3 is TGCGCCAGCAGCCGGGCTCACCAGGACACTGAAGCTTTCTTT. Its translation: CASSRAHQDTEAFF.

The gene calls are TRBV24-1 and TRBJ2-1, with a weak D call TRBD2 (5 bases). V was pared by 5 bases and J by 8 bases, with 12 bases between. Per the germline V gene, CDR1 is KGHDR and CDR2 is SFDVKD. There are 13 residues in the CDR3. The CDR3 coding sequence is TGTGCCACCAGTGGTGTAGGGCGGGATGAGCAGTTCTTC. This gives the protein CATSGVGRDEQFF.

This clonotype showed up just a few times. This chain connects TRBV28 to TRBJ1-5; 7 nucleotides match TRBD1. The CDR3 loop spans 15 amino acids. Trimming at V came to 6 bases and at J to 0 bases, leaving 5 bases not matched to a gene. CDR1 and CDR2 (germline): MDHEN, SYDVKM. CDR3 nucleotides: TGTGCCAGCAGGTCGGGACAGCATAGCAATCAGCCCCAGCATTTT. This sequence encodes CASRSGQHSNQPQHF.

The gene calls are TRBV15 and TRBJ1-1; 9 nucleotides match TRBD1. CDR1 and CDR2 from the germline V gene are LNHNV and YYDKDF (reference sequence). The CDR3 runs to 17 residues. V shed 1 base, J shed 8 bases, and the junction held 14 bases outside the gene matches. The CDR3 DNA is TGTGCCACCAGCAGAGGGTTACCGGGACAGGGACAATCGGAAGCTTTCTTT. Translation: CATSRGLPGQGQSEAFF.

The CDR3 here is CASSAPEDRGSDTQYF. The CDR3 DNA reads TGTGCCAGCTCAGCTCCCGAGGACAGGGGATCAGATACGCAGTATTTT. This chain joins TRBV18 and TRBJ2-3; TRBD1 aligns across 9 bases. V was clipped by 5 bases and J by 4 bases; unmatched bases: 10. This CDR3 comprises 16 residues. Germline V lookup: CDR1 KGHSH, CDR2 LQKENI. Together with reference TRBV18 and TRBJ2-3, the CDR3 gives the full variable domain: NAGVMQNPRHLVRRRGQEARLRCSPMKGHSHVYWYRQLPEEGLKFMVYLQKENIIDESGMPKERFSAEFPKEGPSILRIQQVVRGDSAAYFCASSAPEDRGSDTQYFGPGTRLTVL.

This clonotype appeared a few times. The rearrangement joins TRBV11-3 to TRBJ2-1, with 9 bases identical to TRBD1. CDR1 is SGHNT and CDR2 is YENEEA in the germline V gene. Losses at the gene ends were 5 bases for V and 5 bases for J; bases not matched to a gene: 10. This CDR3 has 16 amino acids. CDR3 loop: CASSLSGQGENNEQFF. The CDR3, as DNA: TGTGCCAGCAGCCTCTCGGGACAGGGAGAGAACAATGAGCAGTTCTTC.

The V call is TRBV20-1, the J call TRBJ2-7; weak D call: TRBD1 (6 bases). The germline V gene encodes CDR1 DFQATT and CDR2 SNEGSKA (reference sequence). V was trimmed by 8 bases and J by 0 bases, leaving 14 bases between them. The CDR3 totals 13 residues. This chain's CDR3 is CSPTGHSSYEQYF. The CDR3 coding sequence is TGCAGTCCCACAGGGCATAGCTCCTACGAGCAGTACTTC.